Listed here are 14 T cell receptor beta chains from one sample, sequenced in a study of blood T cell repertoires in COVID-19. Sequenced by immunoSEQ multiplex PCR; TCRdb stores in-frame clones only, minus some. The table lists fewer than 300,000 clones, approximately 87% of them singletons. Input material: peripheral blood. The receptors come from a woman in her twenties or thirties with COVID-19, enrolled during active disease.

V and J are TRBV12-2 and TRBJ2-7; TRBD2 is taken as the D call from the table, unchecked against the DNA. TRBV12-2 is classified as a pseudogene. The CDR3 length is 17 residues. The CDR3: CASRSPSPGSFSYEQYF. The CDR3 region has the DNA TGTGCAAGTCGCTCACCATCCCCCGGGTCTTTCTCCTACGAGCAGTACTTC.

The rearrangement links TRBV6-5 to TRBJ1-2; 10 bases match TRBD1. The CDR3 has 14 residues. The V segment lost 2 bases and the J segment 8 bases; nucleotides outside the gene matches: 5. Per the germline V gene, CDR1 is MNHEY and CDR2 is SVGAGI. The CDR3: CASSYTGTGAGYTF. The CDR3 DNA reads as TGTGCCAGCAGTTACACCGGGACAGGGGCCGGCTACACCTTC.

The chain uses TRBV11-2 and TRBJ2-1; TRBD1 is a possible D gene (5 bases). V lost 0 bases to trimming and J lost 4 bases, with 10 bases between them. The CDR3 loop spans 15 amino acids. Germline V gene lookup returns CDR1 SGHAT and CDR2 FQNNGV. The chain's CDR3 is CASSLEQGFYNEQFF. The CDR3 DNA is TGTGCCAGCAGCTTAGAGCAGGGATTTTACAATGAGCAGTTCTTC. Based on the CDR3 plus reference TRBV11-2 and TRBJ2-1, the full variable domain is EAGVAQSPRYKIIEKRQSVAFWCNPISGHATLYWYQQILGQGPKLLIQFQNNGVVDDSQLPKDRFSAERLKGVDSTLKIQPAKLEDSAVYLCASSLEQGFYNEQFFGPGTRLTVL.

This CDR3 is CAISEKVQGTGEQYF. The CDR3 DNA is TGTGCCATCAGTGAAAAGGTGCAGGGCACGGGCGAGCAGTACTTC. The rearrangement links TRBV10-3 to TRBJ2-7; possibly TRBD1 for D (5 bases). The V gene lost 3 bases and the J gene lost 6 bases, with 18 bases spanning the gap. There are 15 residues in the CDR3. CDR1 is ENHRY and CDR2 is SYGVKD in the germline V gene.

The rearrangement links TRBV18 to TRBJ2-7; TRBD1 agrees at 9 bases. With V trimmed by 6 bases and J by 5 bases, 5 bases remained unmatched. The CDR3 is 13 residues long. Germline V gives CDR1 KGHSH, CDR2 LQKENI. The CDR3 coding sequence is TGTGCCAGCTCGACAGGGGGTTCGGACGAGCAGTACTTC. It translates to CASSTGGSDEQYF. Together with reference TRBV18 and TRBJ2-7, the CDR3 gives the full variable domain: NAGVMQNPRHLVRRRGQEARLRCSPMKGHSHVYWYRQLPEEGLKFMVYLQKENIIDESGMPKERFSAEFPKEGPSILRIQQVVRGDSAAYFCASSTGGSDEQYFGPGTRLTVT.

The chain employs TRBV5-1 and TRBJ2-7; 7 bases align to TRBD2. CDR1 is SGHRS, CDR2 YFSETQ, per germline. After removal of 0 bases from V and 5 bases from J, the junction contained 5 bases not matched to a gene. This CDR3 spans 14 amino acids. The CDR3 loop reads CASSLASGEDEQYF. The DNA of the CDR3 is TGCGCCAGCAGCTTGGCTAGCGGCGAGGACGAGCAGTACTTC.

The rearrangement links TRBV10-3 to TRBJ2-7; TRBD1 matches at 9 bases. V lost 8 bases and J lost 4; bases outside the gene matches: 15. In germline, CDR1 is ENHRY, CDR2 SYGVKD. The CDR3 is made up of 16 amino acids. The CDR3 DNA reads TGTGCCATCGGGTGGGACGGACAGGGGAGTAGTTACGAGCAGTACTTC. Amino acids: CAIGWDGQGSSYEQYF.

This chain joins TRBV7-6 and TRBJ1-5, with 7 bases aligning to TRBD1. The J segment lost 2 bases and the V segment lost 3 bases, leaving 4 bases of the junction unmatched. Germline V gives CDR1 SGHVS, CDR2 FNYEAQ. This CDR3 region has 15 residues. In DNA form, the CDR3 reads TGTGCCAGCAGCTTCGGACAGGCCGGCAATCAGCCCCAGCATTTT. This encodes CASSFGQAGNQPQHF.

This chain connects TRBV10-3 to TRBJ1-1; 8 nucleotides line up with TRBD1. This CDR3 has 16 amino acids. Germline CDR1 is ENHRY and CDR2 is SYGVKD. The trim removed 4 bases at V and 1 base at J, leaving 8 bases unmatched. The CDR3 here is CAISVNRGGTNTEAFF. CDR3 DNA sequence: TGTGCCATCAGTGTTAACAGGGGGGGAACGAACACTGAAGCTTTCTTT.

A note on this clone: The junction does not match germline at one end; this may be a read error. The chain has TRBV6-5 and TRBJ2-7; perhaps TRBD1 as D (5 bases). Germline V CDR1 and CDR2: MNHEY, SVGAGI. The CDR3 is made up of 13 amino acids. DNA for the CDR3: TGTGCCACCAGTATGGGGCTATTCTACGAGCAGTACTTC. Amino acid sequence: CATSMGLFYEQYF.

The chain has TRBV28 and TRBJ2-3, with a tentative D call TRBD1 (5 bases). Trimming left V 6 bases short and J 2 bases short, with 21 bases between. The CDR3 runs 17 residues. Germline CDR1 and CDR2: MDHEN and SYDVKM. CDR3 DNA sequence: TGTGCCAGCAGCCCTGCCCCCTACAGGATGATCACAGATACGCAGTATTTT. It translates to CASSPAPYRMITDTQYF. Drawing the rest from reference TRBV28 and TRBJ2-3, the complete variable domain is DVKVTQSSRYLVKRTGEKVFLECVQDMDHENMFWYRQDPGLGLRLIYFSYDVKMKEKGDIPEGYSVSREKKERFSLILESASTNQTSMYLCASSPAPYRMITDTQYFGPGTRLTVL.

This clone was detected a few times. This chain uses TRBV6-5 with TRBJ2-3, with D perhaps TRBD2 (5 bases). CDR3 length: 15 amino acids. The V and J ends lost 5 bases and 1 base respectively, with 13 bases between them. CDR1 MNHEY and CDR2 SVGAGI come from the germline V gene. The CDR3 DNA reads as TGTGCCAGCAGTCCTCTGACTATTCGCACAGATACGCAGTATTTT. Encoded protein: CASSPLTIRTDTQYF.

This chain connects TRBV19 to TRBJ2-1; 10 bases fit TRBD2. CDR1 and CDR2 from the germline V gene are LNHDA and SQIVND (reference sequence). V lost 6 bases and J lost 8; bases outside the gene matches: 10. The CDR3 covers 15 residues. This CDR3 is CASRTIERGGDEQFF. The CDR3 DNA follows: TGTGCCAGTAGGACCATTGAGCGGGGGGGCGATGAGCAGTTCTTC.

On this clone: Germline is not matched at one junction end, which may reflect a read error. The J gene is TRBJ2-1, the V gene TRBV18; D remains unclear. CDR1 is KGHSH and CDR2 is LQKENI in the germline V gene. This CDR3 spans 15 amino acids. The CDR3 region is CASSPEASRYTEQFF. Here the CDR3 DNA reads TGTGCCAGCTCACCGGAAGCGAGCCGTTACACTGAGCAGTTCTTC.